This T cell receptor beta chain was identified in a study of siplizumab effects on memory and regulatory T cells. Researchers maintained the mixed lymphocyte reaction cells in coculture at 37°C for more than five days. Per the germline V gene, CDR1 is SGHRS and CDR2 is YFSETQ. The junction had 8 bases not matched to a gene; V was cut back by 0 bases and J by 5 bases. This CDR3 is built from 17 residues. Study results and limitations: Both greater diversity than memory cells and a major contribution to the alloresponse seemed to characterize naive T cells.

In regard to this clone: No antigen is known for it.

Clones were read by immunoSEQ multiplex PCR, and TCRdb kept only the in-frame ones, dropping some. The data show 9,500 or so clones, with more than 35% seen just once and about 10% held by the top ten. The V and J genes are TRBV5-1 and TRBJ2-1; 10 nucleotides agree with TRBD2. This TCR came from a human donor in good health; the cells came from an allogeneic mixed lymphocyte reaction. The sequencing sample was made of CFSE-low (dividing) CD8+ T cells sorted from an allogeneic mixed lymphocyte reaction. The CDR3 sequence: CASSLASGGALHNEQFF. The DNA for the CDR3 is TGCGCCAGCAGCTTGGCCAGCGGGGGGGCCTTACACAATGAGCAGTTCTTC.